These 29 T cell receptor beta chains were all obtained from the same sample, sequenced in a study of breast tumors, draining lymph nodes, adjacent tissues. Axillary draining lymph nodes of breast cancer patients supplied the node samples. MiXCR was run by TCRdb on the multiplex PCR reads, yielding one entry per CDR3 protein. The table includes 200,000 to 250,000 distinct CDR3 sequences, approximately 29% detected once. Sequences were obtained from axillary lymph node tissue. Every receptor here comes from a female donor with breast cancer. Some clones in this sample may be carry-over from other donors' samples.

This clonotype showed up many times. As DNA, the CDR3 is TGCGCCAGCATGCCTAGCGGGAGAGAGACCCAGTACTTC. Its protein product is CASMPSGRETQYF. V is TRBV10-2 and J is TRBJ2-5; 10 bases map to TRBD2. The ends lost 7 bases at V and 4 bases at J; junction bases unmatched: 3. Looked up from germline, CDR1 is WSHSY and CDR2 is SAAADI. CDR3 length: 13 residues.

This clonotype was recorded at least ten times. The chain has TRBV28 and TRBJ1-2; 9 nucleotides align to TRBD1. CDR3 length: 15 amino acids. The V segment lost 4 bases and the J segment 7 bases; nucleotides outside the gene matches: 10. Germline CDR1 reads MDHEN; CDR2 reads SYDVKM. The CDR3 nucleotides read TGTGCCAGCAGTTCACGGGGACAGGGTAGGGGTGGCTACACCTTC. This codes for CASSSRGQGRGGYTF.

Concerning this clonotype itself: A much larger clone lies one base from this, so it may be a read error. The CDR3 sequence: CASSQGAGGVGELFF. CDR3 nucleotide sequence: TGTGCCAGCAGCCAAGGGGCAGGGGGCGTCGGGGAGCTGTTTTTT. The chain recombines TRBV3-1 with TRBJ2-2; 8 bases agree with TRBD1. After removal of 1 base from V and 7 bases from J, the junction contained 5 bases not matched to a gene. This CDR3 is built from 15 residues. Germline loops: CDR1 LGHDT, CDR2 YNNKEL (reference sequence).

This chain joins TRBV20-1 and TRBJ2-2, with 9 positions matching TRBD2. CDR3 length equals 13 residues. CDR1 is DFQATT, CDR2 SNEGSKA, per germline (reference sequence). The V segment lost 2 bases and the J segment 11 bases; nucleotides outside the gene matches: 6. CDR3 protein: CSARLTLAGELFF. The CDR3, as DNA: TGCAGTGCTAGATTAACGCTAGCGGGAGAGCTGTTTTTT.

This chain uses TRBV2 with TRBJ1-5, with D maybe TRBD1 (5 bases). Trimming cost V 7 bases and J 8 bases, with 30 bases left between them. Germline V gives CDR1 SNHLY, CDR2 FYNNEI. This CDR3 region has 18 residues. This chain's CDR3 is CASKSLAGASTGGEPQHF. The CDR3 region has the DNA TGTGCCAGCAAGTCACTAGCGGGAGCGAGTACTGGGGGGGAGCCCCAGCATTTT.

The gene calls are TRBV29-1 and TRBJ1-2; possible D gene TRBD1, 5 bases. This CDR3 is built from 12 residues. The V gene's germline CDR1 is SQVTM and CDR2 ANQGSEA. V lost 3 bases and J 7 bases, leaving 12 bases between the germline ends. This CDR3 is CSVDRGDGGYTF. CDR3 coding DNA: TGCAGCGTTGATAGAGGGGACGGTGGCTACACCTTC.

V gene TRBV7-2 combines with J gene TRBJ2-7; TRBD2 matches at 7 bases. This CDR3 contains 14 residues. The V segment lost 5 bases and the J segment 7 bases; nucleotides outside the gene matches: 11. Germline V gives CDR1 SGHTA, CDR2 FQGNSA. CDR3 in amino acids: CASSPSVGSGEQYV. The CDR3 nucleotides read TGTGCCAGCAGCCCCTCAGTTGGTAGCGGGGAGCAGTACGTC.

Many counts were recorded for this clonotype. This chain connects TRBV7-2 to TRBJ2-7, with D possibly being TRBD2 (5 bases). The CDR3 loop spans 12 amino acids. V lost 1 base and J lost 7, with 8 bases in between. CDR1 and CDR2 (germline): SGHTA, FQGNSA. For the CDR3, the DNA is TGTGCCAGCAGCTTAGTAGCGTGGGAGCAGTACTTC. The encoded protein is CASSLVAWEQYF.

This clonotype was detected many times. V is TRBV4-3 and J is TRBJ2-3, with D perhaps assigned TRBD1 or TRBD2 (6 bases each). CDR1 is LGHNA and CDR2 is YSLEER in the germline V gene. Trimming took 4 bases from V and 0 from J, leaving 14 bases between them. This CDR3 is built from 16 residues. CDR3 in amino acids: CASSLGGKGSTDTQYF. Written as DNA, the CDR3 is TGCGCCAGCAGCCTGGGGGGCAAGGGAAGCACAGATACGCAGTATTTT.

This clonotype has just a few counts. Given a much more abundant clone one base away, this may be a read error. The CDR3 ends on some other residue instead of the conserved phenylalanine or tryptophan, so this is likely a read error. The chain recombines TRBV11-3 with TRBJ2-7; 7 bases align to TRBD1. CDR3 length equals 13 residues. Trimming took 5 bases from V and 4 from J; bases not matched to a gene: 5. Germline CDR1 and CDR2: SGHNT and YENEEA. The CDR3 is CASSATGSYEQYL. CDR3 in DNA: TGTGCCAGCAGCGCGACAGGGTCGTACGAGCAGTACCTC.

V usage is TRBV5-1 and J usage is TRBJ1-1; D perhaps matches TRBD1 (5 bases). Between the trimmed V and J ends, which lost 8 bases and 1 base, there was a span of 15 bases. The germline CDR1 and CDR2 sequences are SGHRS and YFSETQ. This CDR3 is 14 amino acids long. DNA for the CDR3: TGCGCCAGTAACAGGTTAGAACCGAACACTGAAGCTTTCTTT. This translates into CASNRLEPNTEAFF.

To note about this clonotype: The junction departs from the called germline gene at one end, perhaps through a read error. The rearrangement links TRBV5-4 to TRBJ2-1; TRBD1 matches at 11 bases. Germline lookup yields CDR1 SGHNT and CDR2 YYREEE (reference sequence). The CDR3 is 15 amino acids. CDR3: CAGSPGQGAYNEQFF. The CDR3, as DNA: TGTGCCGGCAGCCCGGGACAGGGGGCCTACAATGAGCAGTTCTTC.

This clonotype came up a few times. A clone one base away is much larger, so this may be a read error. The rearrangement links TRBV6-5 to TRBJ2-1; TRBD2 might be the D (6 bases). The CDR3 consists of 13 residues. CDR1 MNHEY and CDR2 SVGAGI come from the germline V gene. V shed 8 bases and J shed 10 bases, with 18 bases lying between them. The CDR3 DNA follows: TGTGCCAGCGGTTGGGACTCCCTGAGGGAGCAGTTCTTC. Protein sequence: CASGWDSLREQFF.

This clonotype came up many times. J is TRBJ2-3 and V is TRBV7-2; D gene unclear. The germline CDR1 and CDR2 sequences are SGHTA and FQGNSA. V was cut by 2 bases and J by 2 bases, with 8 bases left in between. This CDR3 is built from 14 residues. The CDR3 sequence: CASSLRGVTDTQYF. CDR3 coding DNA: TGTGCCAGCAGCTTACGCGGAGTCACAGATACGCAGTATTTT.

On this clonotype itself: This clone may be a read error of a much larger clone one base away. The rearrangement uses TRBV19 and TRBJ2-2; 8 bases are a match to TRBD2. This CDR3 is built from 15 residues. CDR1 LNHDA and CDR2 SQIVND come from the germline V gene (reference sequence). The CDR3 bases are TGTGCCAGTACTACCCGGACTAGCCCCACCGGGGAGCTGCTTTTT. Translating it yields CASTTRTSPTGELLF.

This clonotype was recorded at least ten times. J is TRBJ1-2 and V is TRBV7-2, with D maybe TRBD1 (6 bases). Germline CDR1 SGHTA, CDR2 FQGNSA. CDR3 length equals 13 residues. V lost 5 bases, J lost 3 bases, and 10 bases lay in between. CDR3 sequence (DNA): TGTGCCAGCAGCGTCCAGGGGTACTATGGCTACACCTTC. Translating gives CASSVQGYYGYTF. The entire variable domain, with the rest obtained from reference TRBV7-2 and TRBJ1-2, is as follows: GAGVSQSPSNKVTEKGKDVELRCDPISGHTALYWYRQSLGQGLEFLIYFQGNSAPDKSGLPSDRFSAERTGGSVSTLTIQRTQQEDSAVYLCASSVQGYYGYTFGSGTRLTVV.

This clonotype was counted many times. The V and J genes are TRBV11-3 and TRBJ1-6, with 10 positions matching TRBD1. Germline CDR1 is SGHNT and CDR2 is YENEEA. The length of the CDR3 is 16 residues. Trimming at V came to 3 bases and at J to 7 bases, leaving 6 bases not matched to a gene. The CDR3 region is CASSLGQGRINSPLHF. The CDR3 nucleotides are TGTGCCAGCAGCTTGGGACAGGGGAGGATCAATTCACCCCTCCACTTT. Supplemented by reference TRBV11-3 and TRBJ1-6, the full variable domain reads EAGVVQSPRYKIIEKKQPVAFWCNPISGHNTLYWYLQNLGQGPELLIRYENEEAVDDSQLPKDRFSAERLKGVDSTLKIQPAELGDSAVYLCASSLGQGRINSPLHFGNGTRLTVT.

In this sample, this clonotype turned up many times. The chain couples TRBV7-2 to TRBJ2-7; 8 bases are a match to TRBD2. Germline loops: CDR1 SGHTA, CDR2 FQGNSA. J was trimmed by 2 bases and V by 3 bases; bases with no gene match: 3. This CDR3 region has 14 residues. CDR3 sequence (DNA): TGTGCCAGCAGCTTTCGAGCGGGAGCCTACGAGCAGTACTTC. Protein sequence: CASSFRAGAYEQYF.

V is TRBV20-1 and J is TRBJ2-6; unclear D gene. CDR1 is DFQATT, CDR2 SNEGSKA, per germline (reference sequence). V gave up 6 bases and J gave up 2 bases, with 11 bases separating them. This CDR3 region has 14 residues. The CDR3 is CSATLNPGANVLTF. As DNA, the CDR3 is TGCAGTGCGACTTTGAATCCTGGGGCCAACGTCCTGACTTTC.

The chain links TRBV5-1 to TRBJ1-1; D is ambiguous. Germline V gene data show CDR1 as SGHRS and CDR2 as YFSETQ. This CDR3 is built from 14 residues. V was clipped by 4 bases and J by 1 base, with 11 bases between them. The CDR3, as DNA: TGCGCCAGCAGCCAATGGGCAGAGAACACTGAAGCTTTCTTT. Translated: CASSQWAENTEAFF.

Points on this clonotype: A much bigger clone sits one base away, suggesting this may be a read error. V usage is TRBV12-3 or TRBV12-4 and J usage is TRBJ1-5; D not certain. Trimming took 8 bases from V and 3 from J, leaving 8 bases between them. This CDR3 comprises 12 residues. The CDR3 here is CASREFNQPQHF. The CDR3 region has the DNA TGTGCCAGCCGGGAGTTCAATCAGCCCCAGCATTTT.

This clonotype was found many times. The chain links TRBV9 to TRBJ2-2, with 8 bases identical to TRBD1. Germline CDR1 SGDLS, CDR2 YYNGEE. The CDR3 has 15 amino acids. The J segment lost 7 bases and the V segment lost 0 bases, leaving 5 bases of the junction unmatched. The CDR3 DNA sequence: TGTGCCAGCAGCGTAGCTGCAGGGGGCATCGGGGAGCTGTTTTTT. This sequence encodes CASSVAAGGIGELFF.

V and J are TRBV29-1 and TRBJ2-1; maybe TRBD1 (6 bases). From germline, CDR1 is SQVTM and CDR2 ANQGSEA. This CDR3 contains 13 residues. V lost 5 bases and J lost 2, with 10 bases in between. Here the CDR3 reads CSVTTGTYNEQFF. CDR3 sequence (DNA): TGCAGCGTTACGACAGGCACCTACAATGAGCAGTTCTTC.

This clonotype was seen at least ten times. This chain links TRBV6-2 or TRBV6-3 with TRBJ1-5; possibly TRBD1 for D (5 bases). The germline V gene has CDR1 MNHEY and CDR2 SVGEGT. V gave up 4 bases and J gave up 11 bases, with 12 bases separating them. The CDR3 is 12 amino acids. The CDR3 DNA sequence: TGTGCCAGCAGTTCCCCAGGGCAAGCCCAGCATTTT. It translates to CASSSPGQAQHF.

Concerning this clonotype: A much bigger clone sits one base away, suggesting this may be a read error. This chain connects TRBV11-2 to TRBJ2-3; D is undetermined. This CDR3 spans 15 amino acids. Trimming pared 2 bases from V and 6 bases from J, leaving 15 bases between. Germline CDR1 and CDR2: SGHAT and FQNNGV. CDR3 DNA sequence: TGTGCCAGCAGCTTAACCACTTCGAGGCGTGATACGCAGTATTTT. It translates to CASSLTTSRRDTQYF.

This clonotype was seen at least ten times. The chain employs TRBV20-1 and TRBJ2-1; D call uncertain. V lost 4 bases and J 5 bases, leaving 18 bases between the germline ends. The V gene's germline CDR1 is DFQATT and CDR2 SNEGSKA (reference sequence). This CDR3 has 15 residues. CDR3 bases: TGCAGTGCTAAACCCTTAGGGCCAGCTGACAATGAGCAGTTCTTC. Translated: CSAKPLGPADNEQFF.

This clonotype appeared many times. At one boundary the junction diverges from the germline segment, which might be a read error. The chain uses TRBV7-2 and TRBJ2-7; D is uncertain. Germline V gene lookup returns CDR1 SGHTA and CDR2 FQGNSA. The CDR3 sequence is 13 residues long. In nucleotides, the CDR3 is TGTGCCAGCAGCTTAGCGCCATCTCAAAGCCCGCGCTTC. Protein: CASSLAPSQSPRF.

About this clonotype: The junction departs from the called germline gene at one end, perhaps through a read error. V is TRBV5-6 and J is TRBJ2-1; D gene ambiguous. Germline lookup yields CDR1 SGHDT and CDR2 YYEEEE. CDR3 length: 18 amino acids. The CDR3 sequence: CASSLGSARPSSYSEQFF. The CDR3 DNA sequence: TGTGCCAGCAGCTTGGGGTCGGCTCGGCCCAGCTCCTACAGTGAGCAGTTCTTC.

This clonotype has ten or more counts. The chain combines TRBV19 with TRBJ2-1, with a tentative D call TRBD2 (6 bases). Germline V gene sequence: CDR1 LNHDA, CDR2 SQIVND (reference sequence). V was trimmed by 8 bases and J by 2 bases, leaving 16 bases between them. The CDR3 totals 15 residues. The CDR3 DNA sequence: TGTGCCAGTGCCCAGGGCGGGACGGCCTACAATGAGCAGTTCTTC. Residues: CASAQGGTAYNEQFF. Variable domain in full (rest from reference TRBV19 and TRBJ2-1): DGGITQSPKYLFRKEGQNVTLSCEQNLNHDAMYWYRQDPGQGLRLIYYSQIVNDFQKGDIAEGYSVSREKKESFPLTVTSAQKNPTAFYLCASAQGGTAYNEQFFGPGTRLTVL.